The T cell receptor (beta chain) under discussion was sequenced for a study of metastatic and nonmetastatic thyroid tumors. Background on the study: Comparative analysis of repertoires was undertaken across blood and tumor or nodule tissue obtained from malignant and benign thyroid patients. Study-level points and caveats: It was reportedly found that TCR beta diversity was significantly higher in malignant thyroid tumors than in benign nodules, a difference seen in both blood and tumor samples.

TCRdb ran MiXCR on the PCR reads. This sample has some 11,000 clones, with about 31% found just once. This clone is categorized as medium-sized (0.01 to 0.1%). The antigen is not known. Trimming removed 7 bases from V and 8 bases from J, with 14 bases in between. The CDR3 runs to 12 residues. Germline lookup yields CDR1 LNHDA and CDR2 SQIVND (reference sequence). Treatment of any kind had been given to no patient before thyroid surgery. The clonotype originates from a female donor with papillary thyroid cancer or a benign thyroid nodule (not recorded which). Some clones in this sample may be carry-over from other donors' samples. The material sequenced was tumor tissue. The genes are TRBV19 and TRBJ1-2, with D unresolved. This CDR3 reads CASKYGAGGYTF. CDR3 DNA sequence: TGTGCCAGTAAATATGGCGCGGGGGGCTACACCTTC.